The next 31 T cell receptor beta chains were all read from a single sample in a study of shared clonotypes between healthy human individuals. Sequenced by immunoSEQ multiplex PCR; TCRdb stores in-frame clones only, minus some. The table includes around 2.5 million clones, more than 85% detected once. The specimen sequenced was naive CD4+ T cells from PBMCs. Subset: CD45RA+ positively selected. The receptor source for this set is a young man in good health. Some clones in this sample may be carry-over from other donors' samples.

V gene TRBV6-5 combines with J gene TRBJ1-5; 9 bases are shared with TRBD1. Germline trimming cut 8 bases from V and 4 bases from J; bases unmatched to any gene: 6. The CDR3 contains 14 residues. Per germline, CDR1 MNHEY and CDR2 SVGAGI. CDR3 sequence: CASSGQGRNQPQHF. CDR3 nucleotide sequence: TGTGCCAGCTCGGGACAGGGCAGAAATCAGCCCCAGCATTTT.

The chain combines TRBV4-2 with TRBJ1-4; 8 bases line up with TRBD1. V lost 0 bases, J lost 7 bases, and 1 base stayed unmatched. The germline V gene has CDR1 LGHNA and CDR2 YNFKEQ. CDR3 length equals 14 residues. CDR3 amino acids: CASSQDGQGEKLFF. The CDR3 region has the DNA TGTGCCAGCAGCCAAGATGGACAGGGTGAAAAACTGTTTTTT.

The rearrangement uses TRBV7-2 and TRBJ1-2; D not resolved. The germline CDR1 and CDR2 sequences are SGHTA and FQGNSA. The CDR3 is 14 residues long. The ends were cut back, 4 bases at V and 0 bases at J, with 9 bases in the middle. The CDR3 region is CASSSDGTNYGYTF. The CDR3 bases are TGTGCCAGCAGCTCGGACGGGACTAACTATGGCTACACCTTC.

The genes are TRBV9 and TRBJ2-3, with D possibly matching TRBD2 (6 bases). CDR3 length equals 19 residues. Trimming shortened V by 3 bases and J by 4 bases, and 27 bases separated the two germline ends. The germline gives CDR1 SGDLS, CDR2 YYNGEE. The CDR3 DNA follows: TGTGCCAGCAGCGAAGGACCCGGGACTCGAGAACTCCACCCAGATACGCAGTATTTT. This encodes CASSEGPGTRELHPDTQYF.

The CDR3: CASSIGALAGKFF. The DNA for the CDR3 is TGTGCCAGTAGTATAGGGGCCCTAGCCGGCAAGTTCTTC. This chain links TRBV19 with TRBJ2-1, with D possibly TRBD2 on 5 matching bases. Germline V lookup: CDR1 LNHDA, CDR2 SQIVND (reference sequence). This CDR3 has 13 residues. The V end lost 1 base, the J end lost 14 bases, and 15 bases lay between the germline ends.

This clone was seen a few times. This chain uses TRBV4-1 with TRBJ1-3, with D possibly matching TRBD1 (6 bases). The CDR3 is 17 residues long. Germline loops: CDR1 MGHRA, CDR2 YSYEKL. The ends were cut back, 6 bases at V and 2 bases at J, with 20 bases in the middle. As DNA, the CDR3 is TGCGCCAGCAGTCCAAGGGCGACAGGACAAACTGGAAACACCATATATTTT. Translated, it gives CASSPRATGQTGNTIYF.

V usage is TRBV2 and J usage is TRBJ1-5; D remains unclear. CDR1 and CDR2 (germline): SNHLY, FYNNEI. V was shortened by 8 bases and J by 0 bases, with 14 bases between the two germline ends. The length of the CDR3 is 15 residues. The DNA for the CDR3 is TGTGCCAGCGGCCGGGAACCCTATAGCAATCAGCCCCAGCATTTT. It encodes CASGREPYSNQPQHF.

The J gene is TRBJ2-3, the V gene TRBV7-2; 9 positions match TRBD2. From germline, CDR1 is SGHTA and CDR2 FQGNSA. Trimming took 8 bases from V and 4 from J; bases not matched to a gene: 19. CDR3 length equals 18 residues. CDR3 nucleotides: TGTGCCAGCGTCCTGCGGTCGGTGCTAGCGGGAAGGGCAGATACGCAGTATTTT. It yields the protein CASVLRSVLAGRADTQYF.

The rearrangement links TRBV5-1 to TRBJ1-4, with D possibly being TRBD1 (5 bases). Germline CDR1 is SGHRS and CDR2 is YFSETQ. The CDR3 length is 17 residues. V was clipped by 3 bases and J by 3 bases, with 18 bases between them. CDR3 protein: CASSSGPPGGSNEKLFF. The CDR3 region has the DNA TGCGCCAGCAGCTCAGGGCCCCCGGGGGGTTCTAATGAAAAACTGTTTTTT.

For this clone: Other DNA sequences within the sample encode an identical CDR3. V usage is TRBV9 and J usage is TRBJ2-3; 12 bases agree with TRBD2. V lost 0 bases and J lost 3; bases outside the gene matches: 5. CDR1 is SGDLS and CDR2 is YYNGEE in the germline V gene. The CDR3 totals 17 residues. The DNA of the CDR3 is TGTGCCAGCAGCGTAGGGCTAGCGGGAGGGAGGACAGATACGCAGTATTTT. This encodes CASSVGLAGGRTDTQYF. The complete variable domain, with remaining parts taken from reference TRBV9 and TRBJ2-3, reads DSGVTQTPKHLITATGQRVTLRCSPRSGDLSVYWYQQSLDQGLQFLIQYYNGEERAKGNILERFSAQQFPDLHSELNLSSLELGDSALYFCASSVGLAGGRTDTQYFGPGTRLTVL.

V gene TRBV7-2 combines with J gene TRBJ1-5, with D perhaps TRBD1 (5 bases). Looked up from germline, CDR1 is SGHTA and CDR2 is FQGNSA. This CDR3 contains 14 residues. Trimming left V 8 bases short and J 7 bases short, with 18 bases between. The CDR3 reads CASGRAGSGQPQHF. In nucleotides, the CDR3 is TGTGCCAGCGGGAGGGCAGGGTCGGGCCAGCCCCAGCATTTT.

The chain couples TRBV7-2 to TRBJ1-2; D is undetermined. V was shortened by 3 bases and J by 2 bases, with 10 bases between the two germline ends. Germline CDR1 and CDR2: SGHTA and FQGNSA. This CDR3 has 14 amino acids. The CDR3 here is CASSFAAVNYGYTF. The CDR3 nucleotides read TGTGCCAGCAGCTTTGCTGCAGTCAACTATGGCTACACCTTC.

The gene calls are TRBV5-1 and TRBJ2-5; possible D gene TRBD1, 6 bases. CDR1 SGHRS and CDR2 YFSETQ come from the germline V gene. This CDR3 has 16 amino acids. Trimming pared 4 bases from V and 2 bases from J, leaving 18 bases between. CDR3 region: CASSPLRGGPQETQYF. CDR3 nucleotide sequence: TGCGCCAGCAGCCCCTTACGTGGGGGCCCACAAGAGACCCAGTACTTC.

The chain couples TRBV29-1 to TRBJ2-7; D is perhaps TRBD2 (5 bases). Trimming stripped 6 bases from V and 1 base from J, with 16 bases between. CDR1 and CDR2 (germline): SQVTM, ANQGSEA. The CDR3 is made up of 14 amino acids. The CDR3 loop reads CSVKRTAYSYEQYF. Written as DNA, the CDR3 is TGCAGCGTAAAGCGGACTGCATATTCCTACGAGCAGTACTTC.

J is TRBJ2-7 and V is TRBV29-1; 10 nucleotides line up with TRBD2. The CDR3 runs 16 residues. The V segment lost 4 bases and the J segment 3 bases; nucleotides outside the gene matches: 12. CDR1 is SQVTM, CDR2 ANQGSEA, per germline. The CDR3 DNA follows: TGCAGCGTTGGGGGCAGAAGGACTAGCGGATACTACGAGCAGTACTTC. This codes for CSVGGRRTSGYYEQYF.

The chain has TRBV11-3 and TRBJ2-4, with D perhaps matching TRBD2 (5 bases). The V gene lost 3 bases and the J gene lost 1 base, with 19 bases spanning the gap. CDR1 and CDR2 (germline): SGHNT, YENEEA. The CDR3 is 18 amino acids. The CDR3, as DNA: TGTGCCAGCAGCTTCCGGGGATCCCACGGGTGGGCCAAAAACATTCAGTACTTC. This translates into CASSFRGSHGWAKNIQYF.

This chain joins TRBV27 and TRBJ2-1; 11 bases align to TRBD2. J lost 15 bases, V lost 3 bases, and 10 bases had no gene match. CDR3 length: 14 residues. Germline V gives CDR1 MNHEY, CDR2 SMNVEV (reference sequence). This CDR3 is CASSFHTSGSGLFF. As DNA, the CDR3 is TGTGCCAGCAGTTTTCACACTAGCGGGAGTGGTCTGTTCTTC.

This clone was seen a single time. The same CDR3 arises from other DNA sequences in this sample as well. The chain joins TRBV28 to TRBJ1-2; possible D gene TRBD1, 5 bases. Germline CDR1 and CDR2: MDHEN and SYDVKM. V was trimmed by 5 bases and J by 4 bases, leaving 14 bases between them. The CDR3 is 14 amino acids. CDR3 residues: CASSLTGTAYGYTF. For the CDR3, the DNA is TGTGCCAGCAGTCTGACCGGGACGGCCTATGGCTACACCTTC.

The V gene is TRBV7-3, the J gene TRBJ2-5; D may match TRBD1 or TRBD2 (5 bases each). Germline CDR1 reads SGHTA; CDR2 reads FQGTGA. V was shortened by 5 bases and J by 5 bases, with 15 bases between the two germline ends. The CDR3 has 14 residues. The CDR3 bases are TGTGCCAGCAGCGCCCGGGGCGCTCGGGAGACCCAGTACTTC. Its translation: CASSARGARETQYF.

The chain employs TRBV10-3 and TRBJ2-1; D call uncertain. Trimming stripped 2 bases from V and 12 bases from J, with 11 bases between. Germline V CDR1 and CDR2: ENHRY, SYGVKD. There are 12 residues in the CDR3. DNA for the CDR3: TGTGCCATCAGTGAGGACGGTAAAGTGCAGTTCTTC. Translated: CAISEDGKVQFF.

DNA of the CDR3: TGTGCCAGCAGCTTAGCGAGAGGTGAAGCTTTCTTT. This sequence encodes CASSLARGEAFF. The chain is built from TRBV7-2 and TRBJ1-1; D remains unclear. Germline-derived CDR1 and CDR2 are SGHTA and FQGNSA. V lost 0 bases and J 7 bases, leaving 6 bases between the germline ends. CDR3 length: 12 residues.

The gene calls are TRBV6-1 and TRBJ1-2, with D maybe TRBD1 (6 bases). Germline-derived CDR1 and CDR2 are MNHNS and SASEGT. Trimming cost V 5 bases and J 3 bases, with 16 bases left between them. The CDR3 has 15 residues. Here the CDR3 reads CASSTRGGGDYGYTF. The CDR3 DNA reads TGTGCCAGCAGTACAAGGGGGGGAGGAGACTATGGCTACACCTTC.

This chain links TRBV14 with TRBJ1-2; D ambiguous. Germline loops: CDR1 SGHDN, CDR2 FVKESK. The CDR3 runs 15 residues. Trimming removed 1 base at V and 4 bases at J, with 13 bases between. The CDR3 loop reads CASSQAGSPTYGYTF. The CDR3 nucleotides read TGTGCCAGCAGCCAAGCCGGCAGCCCTACCTATGGCTACACCTTC.

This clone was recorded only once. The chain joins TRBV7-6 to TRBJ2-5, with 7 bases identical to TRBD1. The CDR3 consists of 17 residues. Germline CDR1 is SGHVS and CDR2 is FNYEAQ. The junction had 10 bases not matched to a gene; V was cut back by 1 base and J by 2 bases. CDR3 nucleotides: TGTGCCAGCAGCTTAGGGCCCCCGACAGGGATGCAAGAGACCCAGTACTTC. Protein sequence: CASSLGPPTGMQETQYF. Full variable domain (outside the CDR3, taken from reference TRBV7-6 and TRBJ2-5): GAGVSQSPRYKVTKRGQDVALRCDPISGHVSLYWYRQALGQGPEFLTYFNYEAQQDKSGLPNDRFSAERPEGSISTLTIQRTEQRDSAMYRCASSLGPPTGMQETQYFGPGTRLLVL.

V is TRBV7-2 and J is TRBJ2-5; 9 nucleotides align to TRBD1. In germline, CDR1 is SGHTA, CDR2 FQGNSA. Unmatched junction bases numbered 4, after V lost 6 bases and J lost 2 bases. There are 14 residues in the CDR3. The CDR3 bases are TGTGCCAGCAGGACCGGGACAGGGCAAGAGACCCAGTACTTC. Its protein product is CASRTGTGQETQYF. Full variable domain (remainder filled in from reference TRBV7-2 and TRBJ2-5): GAGVSQSPSNKVTEKGKDVELRCDPISGHTALYWYRQSLGQGLEFLIYFQGNSAPDKSGLPSDRFSAERTGGSVSTLTIQRTQQEDSAVYLCASRTGTGQETQYFGPGTRLLVL.

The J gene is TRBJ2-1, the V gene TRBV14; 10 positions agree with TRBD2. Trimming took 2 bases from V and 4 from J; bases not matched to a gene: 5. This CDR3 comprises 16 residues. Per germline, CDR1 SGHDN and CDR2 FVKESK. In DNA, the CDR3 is TGTGCCAGCAGCCAACTAGCGGGAGCTCAATACAATGAGCAGTTCTTC. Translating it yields CASSQLAGAQYNEQFF.

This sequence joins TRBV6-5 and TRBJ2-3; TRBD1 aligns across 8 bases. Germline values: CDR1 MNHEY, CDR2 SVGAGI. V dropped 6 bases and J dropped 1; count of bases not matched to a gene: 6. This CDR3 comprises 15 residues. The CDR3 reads CASSRQGTRTDTQYF. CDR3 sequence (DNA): TGTGCCAGCAGCAGACAGGGGACCCGCACAGATACGCAGTATTTT.

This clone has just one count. Here the CDR3 reads CSVTGELTNTGELFF. CDR3 bases: TGCAGCGTTACAGGGGAATTGACGAACACCGGGGAGCTGTTTTTT. V usage is TRBV29-1 and J usage is TRBJ2-2; 7 nucleotides align to TRBD1. Unmatched junction bases numbered 6, after V lost 5 bases and J lost 0 bases. CDR1 is SQVTM, CDR2 ANQGSEA, per germline. The CDR3 consists of 15 residues.

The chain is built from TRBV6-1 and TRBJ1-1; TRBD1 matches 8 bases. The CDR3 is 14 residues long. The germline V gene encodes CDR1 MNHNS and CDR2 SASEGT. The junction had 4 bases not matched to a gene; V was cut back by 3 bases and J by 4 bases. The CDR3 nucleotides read TGTGCCAGCAGTGAGACAGGGGTTGTCACTGAAGCTTTCTTT. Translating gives CASSETGVVTEAFF.

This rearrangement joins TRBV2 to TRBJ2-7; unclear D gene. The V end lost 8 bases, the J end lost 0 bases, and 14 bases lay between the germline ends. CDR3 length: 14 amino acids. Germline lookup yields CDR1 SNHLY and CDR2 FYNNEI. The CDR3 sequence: CASRLGGSSYEQYF. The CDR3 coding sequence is TGTGCCAGCCGTCTCGGTGGATCCTCCTACGAGCAGTACTTC.

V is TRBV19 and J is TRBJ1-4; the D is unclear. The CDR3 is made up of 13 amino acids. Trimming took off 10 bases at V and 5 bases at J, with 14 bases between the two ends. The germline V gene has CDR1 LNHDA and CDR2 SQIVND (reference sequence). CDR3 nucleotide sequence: TGTGCCACCAAACGGTTCGCAAATGAAAAACTGTTTTTT. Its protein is CATKRFANEKLFF. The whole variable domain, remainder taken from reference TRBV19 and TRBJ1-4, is DGGITQSPKYLFRKEGQNVTLSCEQNLNHDAMYWYRQDPGQGLRLIYYSQIVNDFQKGDIAEGYSVSREKKESFPLTVTSAQKNPTAFYLCATKRFANEKLFFGSGTQLSVL.